Below are 14 T cell receptor beta chains sequenced from a single sample in a study of blood T cell repertoires in COVID-19. Clones were read by immunoSEQ multiplex PCR, and TCRdb kept only the in-frame ones, dropping some. The sample records 250,000 to 300,000 clones, approximately 87% being singletons. Sample: peripheral blood. The receptor set was obtained from a man between 60 and 70 years old who had recovered from COVID-19.

The chain uses TRBV5-1 and TRBJ1-1; D not resolved. The CDR3 totals 14 residues. The V and J ends lost 0 bases and 6 bases respectively, with 12 bases between them. The germline CDR1 and CDR2 sequences are SGHRS and YFSETQ. The CDR3 region is CASSLVVGTAEAFF. The DNA of the CDR3 is TGCGCCAGCAGCTTGGTTGTGGGCACGGCTGAAGCTTTCTTT.

The J gene is TRBJ2-7, the V gene TRBV5-1; perhaps TRBD1 as D (7 bases). Germline CDR1 and CDR2: SGHRS and YFSETQ. The CDR3 runs to 13 residues. V gave up 3 bases and J gave up 5 bases, with 12 bases separating them. Here the CDR3 reads CASSSGGSNEQYF. The CDR3 nucleotides read TGCGCCAGCAGCTCAGGGGGGTCCAACGAGCAGTACTTC.

This clone was counted once. The rearrangement uses TRBV10-1 and TRBJ1-2; D might be TRBD1 (5 bases). The V gene lost 4 bases and the J gene lost 7 bases, with 13 bases spanning the gap. The CDR3 runs 13 residues. CDR1 WNHNN and CDR2 SYGVQD come from the germline V gene (reference sequence). The CDR3: CASSVRREGGYTF. The CDR3 bases are TGCGCCAGCAGTGTCCGCAGGGAGGGTGGCTACACCTTC.

The V call is TRBV27, the J call TRBJ1-2; TRBD1 might be the D (6 bases). V was trimmed by 2 bases and J by 5 bases, leaving 9 bases between them. CDR3 length: 13 residues. The germline CDR1 and CDR2 sequences are MNHEY and SMNVEV (reference sequence). DNA of the CDR3: TGTGCCAGCAGTTTAGTGCAGGGGTATGGCTACACCTTC. Its translation: CASSLVQGYGYTF.

The chain is built from TRBV6-5 and TRBJ1-6; tentative D call: TRBD1 (6 bases). In germline, CDR1 is MNHEY, CDR2 SVGAGI. The CDR3 is 14 amino acids. V lost 6 bases and J 8 bases, leaving 14 bases between the germline ends. CDR3 sequence reads: CASREGGGYSPLHF. In nucleotides, the CDR3 is TGTGCCAGCAGGGAGGGGGGAGGGTATTCACCCCTCCACTTT.

This clone appeared a few times. The rearrangement joins TRBV5-1 to TRBJ1-5; TRBD1 is a possible D gene (6 bases). Trimming shortened V by 1 base and J by 8 bases, and 16 bases separated the two germline ends. CDR3 length: 15 residues. The germline CDR1 and CDR2 sequences are SGHRS and YFSETQ. CDR3 residues: CASSLQGRPREPQHF. As DNA, the CDR3 is TGCGCCAGCAGCTTGCAGGGGCGACCGAGGGAGCCCCAGCATTTT.

The chain uses TRBV7-9 and TRBJ2-2, with 11 bases fitting TRBD2. This CDR3 is 18 amino acids long. The V gene end was trimmed by 3 bases and the J gene end by 8 bases; junction bases not matched to a gene: 14. CDR1 is SEHNR and CDR2 is FQNEAQ in the germline V gene (reference sequence). DNA for the CDR3: TGTGCCAGCAGCTTGCGGCCACAGATACTAGCGGGAGTTGGGGAGCTGTTTTTT. Translation gives CASSLRPQILAGVGELFF.

V gene TRBV30 combines with J gene TRBJ1-6, with a weak D call TRBD1 (6 bases). This CDR3 spans 15 amino acids. Trimming took off 0 bases at V and 9 bases at J, with 15 bases between the two ends. The germline V gene has CDR1 GTSNPN and CDR2 SVGIG (reference sequence). Here the CDR3 DNA reads TGTGCCTGGAGTGTTCTTCGAGGGGGGGGTTCACCCCTCCACTTT. Translating gives CAWSVLRGGGSPLHF.

As DNA, the CDR3 is TGTGCCAGTAGGGCGGGACTAGCGGGTCTTACGCAGTATTTT. It codes for CASRAGLAGLTQYF. This sequence joins TRBV2 and TRBJ2-3, with TRBD2 matching over 12 bases. The germline gives CDR1 SNHLY, CDR2 FYNNEI. J lost 8 bases, V lost 9 bases, and 9 bases had no gene match. This CDR3 is built from 14 residues.

This chain links TRBV28 with TRBJ2-5; D uncertain. V was shortened by 5 bases and J by 9 bases, with 10 bases between the two germline ends. Germline V lookup: CDR1 MDHEN, CDR2 SYDVKM. The CDR3 has 11 amino acids. CDR3 sequence (DNA): TGTGCCAGCAGTGGGCCCCTTTCCCAGTACTTC. Translation: CASSGPLSQYF.

This chain connects TRBV4-2 to TRBJ2-7; TRBD2 aligns across 8 bases. The V segment lost 1 base and the J segment 6 bases; nucleotides outside the gene matches: 8. CDR1 is LGHNA and CDR2 is YNFKEQ in the germline V gene. CDR3 length: 15 residues. In nucleotides, the CDR3 is TGTGCCAGCAGCCAAGTAGCGGGAATCCCTAGCGAGCAGTACTTC. Protein product: CASSQVAGIPSEQYF.

This clone was found a few times. This rearrangement joins TRBV7-2 to TRBJ2-7, with 11 bases fitting TRBD1. The germline V gene encodes CDR1 SGHTA and CDR2 FQGNSA. V shed 6 bases, J shed 4 bases, and the junction held 8 bases outside the gene matches. The CDR3 is 15 residues long. The CDR3 protein is CASSRTGTGGYEQYF. CDR3 coding DNA: TGTGCCAGCAGTCGGACCGGGACAGGGGGTTACGAGCAGTACTTC. Looking up the rest from reference TRBV7-2 and TRBJ2-7 gives the full variable domain: GAGVSQSPSNKVTEKGKDVELRCDPISGHTALYWYRQSLGQGLEFLIYFQGNSAPDKSGLPSDRFSAERTGGSVSTLTIQRTQQEDSAVYLCASSRTGTGGYEQYFGPGTRLTVT.

V and J are TRBV10-3 and TRBJ2-7, with 13 bases fitting TRBD2. Germline values: CDR1 ENHRY, CDR2 SYGVKD. With V trimmed by 6 bases and J by 6 bases, 5 bases remained unmatched. CDR3 size: 14 residues. DNA for the CDR3: TGTGCCATCAGCACACTAGCGGGGGGGCCCGAGCAGTACTTC. Translated: CAISTLAGGPEQYF.

The CDR3, as DNA: TGTGCCAGCAGCGCACTAGCGAATAGCTACAATGAGCAGTTCTTC. Translated: CASSALANSYNEQFF. This sequence joins TRBV7-2 and TRBJ2-1; TRBD2 matches at 7 bases. The CDR3 consists of 15 residues. V lost 5 bases and J lost 3; bases outside the gene matches: 7. CDR1 and CDR2 (germline): SGHTA, FQGNSA.